The clone carrying this T cell receptor (beta chain) has only one observation. V shed 3 bases and J 6 bases; nucleotides not matched to a gene: 5. Germline CDR1 reads SGHNT; CDR2 reads YENEEA. The CDR3 totals 14 residues. Profiling relied on immunoSEQ multiplex PCR, and the TCRdb table lists in-frame clones only, not all of them. Seen here are roughly 70,000 clones, 95% to 98% observed once, and the top ten hold under 0.3%. The data belong to a study of technical replicates of blood from several donors. The gene calls are TRBV11-3 and TRBJ2-7; 10 bases align to TRBD2. The origin of this receptor is a human donor in good health. The sequenced material came from T cells isolated from PBMCs. The CDR3 loop reads CASSFQAGGGEQYF. CDR3 nucleotide sequence: TGTGCCAGCAGCTTCCAAGCGGGAGGGGGCGAGCAGTACTTC.